The source of this T cell receptor beta chain is a study of shared clonotypes between healthy human individuals (dated by TCRdb to the early 2020s). With respect to the entire study: A few men and a couple of women, aged 18 to 49 years, made up the cohort. To estimate repertoire size and how much clonotypes are shared between individuals, the study performed deep sequencing of blood TCR repertoires from a handful of healthy adults. To increase sequencing depth and limit assay-specific biases, different laboratories used diverse techniques to prepare libraries and sequence TCR repertoires. Leukapheresis yielded between about 0.94 and 9 billion PBMCs per donor. Points the paper makes about the study in general: Based on pairwise subsampling, the degree of clonotype sharing among donors was expected to be affected by sequencing depth. Sampling was restricted to blood, and TCR repertoires in tissue are likely to differ from TCR repertoires in blood. Because the study included a small number of donors, the genetic and exposure-history diversity represented was limited.

As concerns this clone: Its specific antigen is unknown. Base qualities are missing; no much larger clone stands one base away.

From the cysteine through the phenylalanine, the CDR3 covers 16 amino acids. Just the 48-base CDR3 DNA is kept, in frame starting at base 1. The junction shows trimming of 3 bases on V and 3 bases on J, and the gene matches do not reach 8 bases of it. In the germline V gene, CDR1 corresponds to SGHRS and CDR2 to YFSETQ. TCR CDR3 regions were amplified from genomic DNA by multiplex PCR using the deep immunoSEQ assay. For each cell subset, the extracted genomic DNA was distributed evenly across all wells of several immunoSEQ 96-well plates, and each plate served as one replicate. Each replicate PCR for unsorted PBMC received roughly 0.3 ug genomic DNA, equal to tens of thousands of T cell genomes. Unsorted PBMC genomic DNA was sequenced across ten immunoSEQ deep assay plates. Purified libraries were quantified with a Qubit 3.0 fluorometer, sized on a Bioanalyzer 2100, and re-quantified with the KAPA Library Quantification kit. Every immunoSEQ 96-well plate was sequenced on a separate single-read 150-cycle Illumina NextSeq 550 flow cell. The authors processed their data as follows. Because the immunoSEQ output held only junctional sequences and lacked quality scores, the filtering could not match the filtering applied to full-length reads. To assign V/J genes and CDR3, sequences were annotated using PyIR, a Python wrapper for IgBLAST v1.9, with IMGT germline references. Reads were filtered out if the reads had weak V/J assignments (E-value above 1e-6), no CDR3, stop codons, out-of-frame junctions, or ambiguous translated residues. V3J clonotypes were defined as sequences sharing an identical inferred V gene, J gene, and CDR3 amino acid sequence. To compute the percentage overlap between repertoires, the number of shared unique clonotypes was divided by the size of the smaller repertoire. Repertoire richness was assessed with RTK rarefaction, the Chao1 estimator, and Recon v2.1 estimates of unobserved clonotypes. Entries here come from immuneACCESS through TCRdb and include only in-frame sequences with V and J called. Some clones fail to appear in such tables; in the studies checked, an unresolved V gene covers under half of the shortfall, and the cause of the remainder is unknown. D and trimming were read from the DNA, whereas the V and J calls and clone size are those reported in that table. This sample has more than 450,000 clones in its table, and 79% of those were observed once. The top ten clones comprise under 15% of the sample.

Donors were healthy HIV-negative adults with no recently reported acute infections or vaccinations. Every donor was a Caucasian adult residing in Nashville, Tennessee, USA. For unsorted samples, tens of millions of PBMCs were counted, and genomic DNA was extracted using the QIAamp DNA Blood Mini kit. Blood was collected by leukapheresis, and PBMCs were isolated by Ficoll-Histopaque density gradient centrifugation and then cryopreserved in liquid nitrogen vapor phase. The sequence joins TRBV5-1 to TRBJ1-4, with 7 middle bases fitting TRBD1. The clonotype was recovered from a woman aged 40 to 50 in good health. Some clones in this sample may be carry-over from other donors' samples. Material for sequencing was PBMCs. The base sequence is TGCGCCAGCAGCTCTGGAACCAGGGGGGCTAATGAAAAACTGTTTTTT. Translated, it gives CASSSGTRGANEKLFF.